The rows below give T cell receptor beta chains drawn from one sample of a study of cytomegalovirus exposure and HLA in healthy donors. Assay: immunoSEQ multiplex PCR; the TCRdb copy retains only in-frame clones and omits some. The sample has 150,000 to 160,000 clones, 65% to 85% seen once. Material: PBMCs. These receptors came from a man aged 18 to 30 in good health and CMV-seronegative. Each CDR3 is given with its conserved first and last residue. Each record gives: J gene, D gene, V gene, clone size, CDR3 protein, CDR3 DNA. A D gene is named only where the DNA matches it firmly. Clone size is given for some rows only: seen once, a few or many times, or a class if the clone is expanded.

TRBJ2-5	TRBD2	TRBV4-1	-	CASSHFGGGEETQYF	TGCGCCAGCAGCCACTTCGGGGGGGGCGAAGAGACCCAGTACTTC
TRBJ2-7	-	TRBV29-1	-	CSAEDGGNKQYF	TGCAGCGCGGAAGACGGGGGAAACAAGCAGTACTTC
TRBJ2-7	TRBD2	TRBV11-2	few	CASSPQTSRQEEQYF	TGTGCCAGCAGCCCGCAGACTAGCCGCCAGGAAGAGCAGTACTTC
TRBJ1-4	-	TRBV4-1	-	CASSQGPLVGAGNEKLFF	TGCGCCAGCAGCCAAGGCCCTCTCGTGGGGGCAGGTAATGAAAAACTGTTTTTT
TRBJ2-7	TRBD1	TRBV5-4	-	CASSLAGGGLNEQYF	TGTGCCAGCAGCTTAGCAGGGGGTGGGTTGAACGAGCAGTACTTC
TRBJ1-5	-	TRBV28	-	CASTFGGLNQPQHF	TGTGCCAGCACCTTCGGAGGGCTCAATCAGCCCCAGCATTTT
TRBJ2-2	-	TRBV7-9	few	CASSLVDNTGELFF	TGTGCCAGCAGCTTGGTAGATAACACCGGGGAGCTGTTTTTT
TRBJ2-3	-	TRBV5-4	-	CASSPRGAVSTDTQYF	TGTGCCAGCAGCCCCCGGGGAGCGGTTAGCACAGATACGCAGTATTTT
TRBJ2-7	-	TRBV13	once	CASSFGMGYGQYF	TGTGCCAGCAGCTTCGGTATGGGCTACGGGCAGTACTTC
TRBJ2-2	-	TRBV4-1	medium-sized	CASSPYTGTNTGELFF	TGCGCCAGCAGCCCCTATACAGGGACGAACACCGGGGAGCTGTTTTTT
TRBJ1-2	-	TRBV6-5	once	CASSPSRGANYGYTF	TGTGCCAGCAGTCCCTCAAGGGGCGCTAACTATGGCTACACCTTC
TRBJ1-6	TRBD1	TRBV7-9	once	CASSLGPGTGYSPLHF	TGTGCCAGCAGCTTAGGGCCCGGGACAGGGTATTCACCCCTCCACTTT
TRBJ1-1	-	TRBV2	-	CASSEQGWNTEAFF	TGTGCCAGCAGTGAACAGGGATGGAACACTGAAGCTTTCTTT
TRBJ1-1	-	TRBV6-5	-	CASSYSGGLEAFF	TGTGCCAGCAGTTACTCAGGAGGCCTTGAAGCTTTCTTT
TRBJ1-3	-	TRBV28	-	CASIWGGMRNTIYF	TGTGCCAGCATCTGGGGCGGTATGAGAAACACCATATATTTT
TRBJ1-1	-	TRBV10-3	-	CAISGGGPEAFF	TGTGCCATCAGTGGGGGGGGGCCTGAAGCTTTCTTT
TRBJ1-4	-	TRBV29-1	-	CSVQQGSNEKLFF	TGCAGCGTTCAACAGGGCTCTAATGAAAAACTGTTTTTT
TRBJ2-2	-	TRBV18	-	CASSAGTFANTGELFF	TGTGCCAGCTCAGCGGGGACCTTCGCGAACACCGGGGAGCTGTTTTTT
TRBJ1-1	-	TRBV27	once	CASSLTQENTEAFF	TGTGCCAGCAGCCTAACACAGGAGAACACTGAAGCTTTCTTT
TRBJ2-5	-	TRBV7-8	-	CASSLPRFPQETQYF	TGTGCCAGCAGCCTCCCGCGGTTCCCCCAAGAGACCCAGTACTTC
TRBJ2-1	-	TRBV7-9	-	CASSSDSPGPPQFF	TGTGCCAGCAGCTCGGACTCCCCCGGACCCCCTCAGTTCTTC
TRBJ1-2	TRBD1	TRBV6-4	-	CASRAGQAAGGYTF	TGTGCCAGCAGGGCGGGACAGGCGGCAGGGGGCTACACCTTC